This T cell receptor beta chain was observed in a study of T cells expressing NK-cell markers. The germline V gene encodes CDR1 LGHNA and CDR2 YSLEER. The CDR3 is made up of 14 amino acids. TCRdb re-called the 5' RACE reads and catalogs CDR3 proteins one per entry, DNA excluded. The repertoire table contains about 20,000 distinct CDR3 sequences. The chain joins TRBV4-3 to TRBJ2-2; TCRdb outputs TRBD1, but without DNA this stays unchecked. This clonotype was obtained from a man aged 18-70 years in good health. The sequencing input was blood T cells: a sorted CD56 or NKG2C T cell subset, CD4+ or CD8+ T cells, or bulk PBMC T cells (not recorded which). The chain's CDR3 is CASSQGRVTGELFF.